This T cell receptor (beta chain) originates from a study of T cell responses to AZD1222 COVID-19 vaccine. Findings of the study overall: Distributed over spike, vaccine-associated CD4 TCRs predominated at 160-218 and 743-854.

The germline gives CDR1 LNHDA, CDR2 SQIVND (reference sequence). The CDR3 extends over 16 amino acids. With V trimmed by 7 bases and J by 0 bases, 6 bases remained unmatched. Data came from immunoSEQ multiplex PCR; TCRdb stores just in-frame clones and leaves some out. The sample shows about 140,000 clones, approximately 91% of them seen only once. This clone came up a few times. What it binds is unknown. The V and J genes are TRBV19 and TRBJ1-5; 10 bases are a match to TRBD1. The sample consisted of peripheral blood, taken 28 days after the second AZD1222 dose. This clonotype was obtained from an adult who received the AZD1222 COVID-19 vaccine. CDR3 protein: CASILGQGDSNQPQHF. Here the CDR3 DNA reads TGTGCCAGTATCCTCGGACAGGGGGATAGCAATCAGCCCCAGCATTTT. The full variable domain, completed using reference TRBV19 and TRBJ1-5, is DGGITQSPKYLFRKEGQNVTLSCEQNLNHDAMYWYRQDPGQGLRLIYYSQIVNDFQKGDIAEGYSVSREKKESFPLTVTSAQKNPTAFYLCASILGQGDSNQPQHFGDGTRLSIL.